This T cell receptor beta chain was recorded in a study of spatial heterogeneity in lung cancer. The length of the CDR3 is 13 residues. V dropped 9 bases and J dropped 8 bases, with 16 bases sitting between them. Germline V gene data show CDR1 as MDHEN and CDR2 as SYDVKM. MiXCR was run by TCRdb on the 5' RACE reads, yielding one entry per CDR3 protein. This sample has fewer than 60,000 distinct CDR3 sequences, with roughly 7.4% found just once. Time point reported: blood at routine non-recurrence follow-up after resection. Material for sequencing was whole RNA from tumor, nontumor lung or frozen PBMC, left unsorted.

V is TRBV28 and J is TRBJ1-4; D gene uncertain. Sequences were derived from PBMCs, sampled at follow-up. This sequence was found in a female donor with early-stage non-small cell lung cancer. The CDR3 nucleotides read TGTGCCAGTAACGGGGTACTTAACGAAAAACTGTTTTTT. This gives the protein CASNGVLNEKLFF.